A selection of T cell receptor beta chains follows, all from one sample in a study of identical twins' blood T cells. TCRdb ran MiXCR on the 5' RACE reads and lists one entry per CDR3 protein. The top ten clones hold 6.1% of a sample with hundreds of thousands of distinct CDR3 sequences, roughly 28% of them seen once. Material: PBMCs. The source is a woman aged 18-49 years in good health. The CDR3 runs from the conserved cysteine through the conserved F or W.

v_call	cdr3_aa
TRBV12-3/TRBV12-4	CVSSTTPLTGELFF
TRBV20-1	CSASLAGPSTDTQYF
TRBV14	CASSLSPAGTQYF
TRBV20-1	CSASVAGNVGELFF
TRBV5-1	CASSAAWGGRTEAFF
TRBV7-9	CTSSPARGSRSGNTIYF
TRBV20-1	CSAVLPGQGVQFF
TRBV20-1	CSASPAGYEQYF
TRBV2	CATPLQRTGGSNYGYTF
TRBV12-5	CASGEGLRFSSGNTIYF
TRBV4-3	CASSRKDSDYGYTF
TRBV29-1	CSVEPTGGYGYTF
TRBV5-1	CASSLGGWQAGNTEAFF
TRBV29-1	CSGATGVNTEAFF
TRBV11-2	CASSLLSGRVYEKLFF
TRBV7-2	CASSLSMPEQYF
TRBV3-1	CASSQDRASPLHF
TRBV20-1	CSTRGRAGGSSNEQFF
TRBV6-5	CASSYSGLGYTF
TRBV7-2	CVSSSRLDRVENIQYF